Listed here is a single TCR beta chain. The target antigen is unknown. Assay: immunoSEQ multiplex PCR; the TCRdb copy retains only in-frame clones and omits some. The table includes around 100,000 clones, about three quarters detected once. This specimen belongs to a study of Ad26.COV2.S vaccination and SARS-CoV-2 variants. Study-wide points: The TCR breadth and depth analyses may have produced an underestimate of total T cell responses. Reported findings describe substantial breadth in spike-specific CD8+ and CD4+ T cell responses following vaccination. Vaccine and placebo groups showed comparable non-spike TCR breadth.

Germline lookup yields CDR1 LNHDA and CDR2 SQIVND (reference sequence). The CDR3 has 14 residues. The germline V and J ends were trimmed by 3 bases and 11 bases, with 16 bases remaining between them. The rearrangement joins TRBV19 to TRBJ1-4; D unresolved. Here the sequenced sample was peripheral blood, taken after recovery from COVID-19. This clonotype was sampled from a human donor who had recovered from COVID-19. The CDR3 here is CASSINAERRKLFF. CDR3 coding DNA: TGTGCCAGTAGTATTAACGCGGAGAGACGGAAACTGTTTTTT.